This is a list of T cell receptor beta chains from one sample in a study of T cells after yellow fever vaccination. One entry per CDR3 protein results from TCRdb running MiXCR on the 5' RACE reads. The data contain tens of thousands of distinct CDR3 sequences, 5.5% to 7.5% of them singletons. Source: CD4+ T cells sorted from PBMCs, taken roughly 15 days after the first yellow fever vaccination. Source of these receptors: a man aged 18 to 29 who received the YFV17D yellow fever vaccine. The CDR3 runs from the conserved cysteine through the conserved F or W. Each record gives: V gene, clone size, D gene, J gene, CDR3 protein, CDR3 DNA. D genes are given only for firm matches. Clone size, where shown, is once, few, many, or a class for clones that have expanded.

v_call: TRBV24-1; clone_size: many; d_call: NA; j_call: TRBJ2-1; cdr3_aa: CATAEAYNEQFF; cdr3_nt: TGTGCCACCGCGGAGGCCTACAATGAGCAGTTCTTC
v_call: TRBV12-3/TRBV12-4; clone_size: many; d_call: NA; j_call: TRBJ2-3; cdr3_aa: CASSLGSPPDTQYF; cdr3_nt: TGTGCCAGCAGTTTGGGGTCGCCCCCAGATACGCAGTATTTT
v_call: TRBV7-2; clone_size: many; d_call: NA; j_call: TRBJ2-5; cdr3_aa: CASSLAGAGEETQYF; cdr3_nt: TGTGCCAGCAGCTTAGCTGGGGCAGGGGAGGAGACCCAGTACTTC
v_call: TRBV20-1; clone_size: many; d_call: NA; j_call: TRBJ1-2; cdr3_aa: CSARIGGANYGYTF; cdr3_nt: TGCAGTGCTAGGATTGGCGGAGCTAACTATGGCTACACCTTC
v_call: TRBV4-2; clone_size: many; d_call: NA; j_call: TRBJ2-5; cdr3_aa: CASSQEILETQYF; cdr3_nt: TGTGCCAGCAGCCAAGAGATTCTGGAGACCCAGTACTTC
v_call: TRBV30; clone_size: few; d_call: NA; j_call: TRBJ2-2; cdr3_aa: CAWDAGHSSNTGELFF; cdr3_nt: TGTGCCTGGGACGCCGGCCACTCTTCGAACACCGGGGAGCTGTTTTTT
v_call: TRBV20-1; clone_size: many; d_call: NA; j_call: TRBJ2-3; cdr3_aa: CSAESGKGNTDTQYF; cdr3_nt: TGCAGTGCCGAGTCGGGGAAAGGGAACACAGATACGCAGTATTTT
v_call: TRBV12-3/TRBV12-4; clone_size: NA; d_call: TRBD1; j_call: TRBJ1-2; cdr3_aa: CASSLGQGYYGYTF; cdr3_nt: TGTGCCAGCAGTTTAGGACAGGGTTATTATGGCTACACCTTC
v_call: TRBV7-2; clone_size: many; d_call: TRBD1; j_call: TRBJ1-2; cdr3_aa: CASSLGTGGFNYGYTF; cdr3_nt: TGTGCCAGCAGCTTAGGGACAGGGGGGTTTAACTATGGCTACACCTTC
v_call: TRBV5-1; clone_size: many; d_call: NA; j_call: TRBJ1-6; cdr3_aa: CASSLKQGSYNSPLHF; cdr3_nt: TGCGCCAGCAGCTTGAAGCAGGGCTCCTATAATTCACCCCTCCACTTT
v_call: TRBV2; clone_size: many; d_call: TRBD1; j_call: TRBJ2-3; cdr3_aa: CASSVNRGYGDTQYF; cdr3_nt: TGTGCCAGCAGTGTAAACAGGGGATACGGAGATACGCAGTATTTT
v_call: TRBV25-1; clone_size: many; d_call: NA; j_call: TRBJ1-2; cdr3_aa: CASSEYEGFGGYTF; cdr3_nt: TGTGCCAGCAGTGAATATGAGGGATTTGGTGGCTACACCTTC
v_call: TRBV20-1; clone_size: many; d_call: TRBD2; j_call: TRBJ2-1; cdr3_aa: CSARGGPGGAVNEQFF; cdr3_nt: TGCAGTGCTAGGGGGGGGCCCGGGGGGGCGGTCAATGAGCAGTTCTTC
v_call: TRBV12-3/TRBV12-4; clone_size: many; d_call: NA; j_call: TRBJ2-3; cdr3_aa: CASSKRGRGTQYF; cdr3_nt: TGTGCCAGCAGTAAACGAGGGCGGGGTACGCAGTATTTT
v_call: TRBV20-1; clone_size: many; d_call: NA; j_call: TRBJ2-3; cdr3_aa: CSARDPQDGTDTQYF; cdr3_nt: TGCAGTGCTAGAGATCCCCAAGACGGCACAGATACGCAGTATTTT
v_call: TRBV18; clone_size: many; d_call: NA; j_call: TRBJ2-5; cdr3_aa: CASSNKETQYF; cdr3_nt: TGTGCCAGCTCAAATAAAGAGACCCAGTACTTC
v_call: TRBV7-2; clone_size: many; d_call: TRBD2; j_call: TRBJ2-1; cdr3_aa: CASSLGGGALNEQFF; cdr3_nt: TGTGCCAGCAGCTTAGGCGGGGGGGCGCTCAATGAGCAGTTCTTC
v_call: TRBV5-1; clone_size: many; d_call: NA; j_call: TRBJ2-7; cdr3_aa: CASKALDGNSYEQYF; cdr3_nt: TGCGCCAGTAAAGCGTTGGACGGCAACTCCTACGAGCAGTACTTC
v_call: TRBV5-6; clone_size: many; d_call: NA; j_call: TRBJ1-1; cdr3_aa: CASSPIKFTNTEAFF; cdr3_nt: TGTGCCAGCAGCCCTATCAAGTTCACGAACACTGAAGCTTTCTTT
v_call: TRBV7-2; clone_size: many; d_call: NA; j_call: TRBJ2-5; cdr3_aa: CASSPKFRAQETQYF; cdr3_nt: TGTGCCAGCAGCCCGAAATTCCGGGCCCAAGAGACCCAGTACTTC
v_call: TRBV5-1; clone_size: many; d_call: TRBD2; j_call: TRBJ2-1; cdr3_aa: CASSLPSGAQVDEQFF; cdr3_nt: TGCGCCAGCAGCTTACCTAGCGGGGCCCAGGTCGATGAGCAGTTCTTC
v_call: TRBV12-3/TRBV12-4; clone_size: many; d_call: TRBD1; j_call: TRBJ1-4; cdr3_aa: CASSLQGARNEKLFF; cdr3_nt: TGTGCCAGCAGTTTACAGGGGGCTAGGAATGAAAAACTGTTTTTT
v_call: TRBV5-3; clone_size: few; d_call: NA; j_call: TRBJ2-5; cdr3_aa: CARSLASEWETQYF; cdr3_nt: TGTGCCAGAAGCTTGGCCTCTGAGTGGGAGACCCAGTACTTC
v_call: TRBV7-2; clone_size: many; d_call: TRBD2; j_call: TRBJ2-3; cdr3_aa: CASRIGLAGAYTQYF; cdr3_nt: TGTGCCAGCAGGATCGGACTAGCGGGGGCATATACGCAGTATTTT
v_call: TRBV2; clone_size: many; d_call: TRBD2; j_call: TRBJ2-4; cdr3_aa: CASSDLGLAARAKNIQYF; cdr3_nt: TGTGCCAGCAGTGATTTGGGACTAGCGGCTAGAGCCAAAAACATTCAGTACTTC
v_call: TRBV20-1; clone_size: many; d_call: NA; j_call: TRBJ1-1; cdr3_aa: CSAMSRRTEAFF; cdr3_nt: TGCAGTGCTATGAGCAGGCGCACTGAAGCTTTCTTT
v_call: TRBV5-4; clone_size: few; d_call: NA; j_call: TRBJ2-5; cdr3_aa: CASSTQGSVETQYF; cdr3_nt: TGTGCCAGCAGCACCCAAGGGAGTGTTGAGACCCAGTACTTC
v_call: TRBV20-1; clone_size: many; d_call: TRBD1; j_call: TRBJ1-2; cdr3_aa: CSARPGTGGYGYTF; cdr3_nt: TGCAGTGCCCGGCCGGGGACAGGGGGCTATGGCTACACCTTC
v_call: TRBV7-6; clone_size: many; d_call: NA; j_call: TRBJ2-1; cdr3_aa: CASSLEASDRYNEQFF; cdr3_nt: TGTGCCAGCAGCTTAGAGGCCTCAGACCGCTACAATGAGCAGTTCTTC
v_call: TRBV6-1; clone_size: many; d_call: NA; j_call: TRBJ2-4; cdr3_aa: CASQPRDGKNIQYF; cdr3_nt: TGTGCCAGTCAACCCCGGGACGGTAAAAACATTCAGTACTTC
v_call: TRBV2; clone_size: many; d_call: NA; j_call: TRBJ2-1; cdr3_aa: CASRPDSSYNEQFF; cdr3_nt: TGTGCCAGCCGGCCGGATAGCTCCTACAATGAGCAGTTCTTC
v_call: TRBV5-1; clone_size: many; d_call: NA; j_call: TRBJ2-5; cdr3_aa: CASSNRTAQETQYF; cdr3_nt: TGCGCCAGCAGCAATCGGACAGCCCAAGAGACCCAGTACTTC
v_call: TRBV5-1; clone_size: many; d_call: NA; j_call: TRBJ1-5; cdr3_aa: CASSSGTPDQPQHF; cdr3_nt: TGCGCCAGCAGCTCCGGGACACCTGATCAGCCCCAGCATTTT
v_call: TRBV29-1; clone_size: many; d_call: NA; j_call: TRBJ1-2; cdr3_aa: CSVADSRSYGYTF; cdr3_nt: TGCAGCGTTGCGGACAGTCGGTCCTATGGCTACACCTTC
v_call: TRBV4-3; clone_size: many; d_call: NA; j_call: TRBJ1-6; cdr3_aa: CASSQGVGRGKADNNSPLHF; cdr3_nt: TGCGCCAGCAGCCAAGGGGTGGGGAGGGGAAAGGCAGATAATAATTCACCCCTCCACTTT
v_call: TRBV7-2; clone_size: many; d_call: TRBD1; j_call: TRBJ2-2; cdr3_aa: CASRQRTGGTNTGELFF; cdr3_nt: TGTGCCAGCAGACAAAGGACAGGGGGTACGAACACCGGGGAGCTGTTTTTT
v_call: TRBV5-1; clone_size: many; d_call: NA; j_call: TRBJ2-1; cdr3_aa: CASSLVVSSYNEQFF; cdr3_nt: TGCGCCAGCAGCTTGGTGGTGAGCTCCTACAATGAGCAGTTCTTC
v_call: TRBV7-7; clone_size: many; d_call: TRBD1; j_call: TRBJ2-5; cdr3_aa: CASSNDREETQYF; cdr3_nt: TGTGCTAGCAGCAACGACAGGGAAGAGACCCAGTACTTC
v_call: TRBV5-1; clone_size: many; d_call: NA; j_call: TRBJ2-3; cdr3_aa: CASSSPSTDTQYF; cdr3_nt: TGCGCCAGCAGCTCACCTAGCACAGATACGCAGTATTTT
v_call: TRBV4-2; clone_size: many; d_call: NA; j_call: TRBJ2-5; cdr3_aa: CASSPSMGSTETQYF; cdr3_nt: TGTGCCAGCAGCCCCTCGATGGGGTCTACAGAGACCCAGTACTTC
v_call: TRBV19; clone_size: many; d_call: NA; j_call: TRBJ1-4; cdr3_aa: CASSTTGKATNEKLFF; cdr3_nt: TGTGCCAGTAGTACTACAGGCAAGGCAACTAATGAAAAACTGTTTTTT
v_call: TRBV24-1; clone_size: many; d_call: NA; j_call: TRBJ1-5; cdr3_aa: CATSRVGDGQPQHF; cdr3_nt: TGTGCCACCTCCAGGGTGGGGGACGGTCAGCCCCAGCATTTT
v_call: TRBV7-3; clone_size: many; d_call: NA; j_call: TRBJ2-3; cdr3_aa: CASSPDMSTQYF; cdr3_nt: TGTGCCAGCAGTCCAGACATGTCAACGCAGTATTTT
v_call: TRBV20-1; clone_size: many; d_call: TRBD1; j_call: TRBJ2-7; cdr3_aa: CSASLQGVSYEQYF; cdr3_nt: TGCAGTGCTAGCCTACAGGGGGTATCCTACGAGCAGTACTTC
v_call: TRBV2; clone_size: many; d_call: NA; j_call: TRBJ2-3; cdr3_aa: CASNLNEDTQYF; cdr3_nt: TGTGCCAGCAACCTTAACGAGGATACGCAGTATTTT
v_call: TRBV10-3; clone_size: many; d_call: NA; j_call: TRBJ2-3; cdr3_aa: CAISPPNTDTQYF; cdr3_nt: TGTGCCATCAGCCCTCCCAACACAGATACGCAGTATTTT
v_call: TRBV7-6; clone_size: NA; d_call: NA; j_call: TRBJ2-1; cdr3_aa: CASSPSLGSSAYNEQFF; cdr3_nt: TGTGCCAGCAGCCCATCCTTGGGGTCCAGCGCCTACAATGAGCAGTTCTTC
v_call: TRBV7-9; clone_size: many; d_call: NA; j_call: TRBJ2-3; cdr3_aa: CASSLPPPLGDTQYF; cdr3_nt: TGTGCCAGCAGCTTGCCCCCCCCGTTAGGAGATACGCAGTATTTT
v_call: TRBV5-1; clone_size: many; d_call: TRBD1; j_call: TRBJ2-7; cdr3_aa: CASSLGGTETYEQYF; cdr3_nt: TGCGCCAGCAGCTTGGGGGGGACAGAGACCTACGAGCAGTACTTC
v_call: TRBV7-3; clone_size: many; d_call: NA; j_call: TRBJ2-7; cdr3_aa: CASSLKAGSYEQYF; cdr3_nt: TGTGCCAGCAGCCTCAAGGCGGGCTCCTACGAGCAGTACTTC
v_call: TRBV27; clone_size: many; d_call: NA; j_call: TRBJ2-7; cdr3_aa: CASRGAANHEQYF; cdr3_nt: TGTGCCAGCAGGGGGGCAGCCAACCACGAGCAGTACTTC
v_call: TRBV11-2; clone_size: few; d_call: NA; j_call: TRBJ1-5; cdr3_aa: CASSPTGGGFSNQPQHF; cdr3_nt: TGTGCCAGCAGCCCTACGGGCGGGGGGTTTAGCAATCAGCCCCAGCATTTT
v_call: TRBV15; clone_size: many; d_call: NA; j_call: TRBJ2-1; cdr3_aa: CATSRDLGREQFF; cdr3_nt: TGTGCCACCAGCAGAGATCTAGGGAGGGAGCAGTTCTTC
v_call: TRBV4-1; clone_size: many; d_call: TRBD1; j_call: TRBJ2-3; cdr3_aa: CASSPGQGPSTDTQYF; cdr3_nt: TGCGCCAGCAGCCCCGGACAGGGTCCGAGCACAGATACGCAGTATTTT
v_call: TRBV5-1; clone_size: many; d_call: NA; j_call: TRBJ1-1; cdr3_aa: CASSLRGLNTEAFF; cdr3_nt: TGCGCCAGCAGCTTACGAGGACTAAACACTGAAGCTTTCTTT